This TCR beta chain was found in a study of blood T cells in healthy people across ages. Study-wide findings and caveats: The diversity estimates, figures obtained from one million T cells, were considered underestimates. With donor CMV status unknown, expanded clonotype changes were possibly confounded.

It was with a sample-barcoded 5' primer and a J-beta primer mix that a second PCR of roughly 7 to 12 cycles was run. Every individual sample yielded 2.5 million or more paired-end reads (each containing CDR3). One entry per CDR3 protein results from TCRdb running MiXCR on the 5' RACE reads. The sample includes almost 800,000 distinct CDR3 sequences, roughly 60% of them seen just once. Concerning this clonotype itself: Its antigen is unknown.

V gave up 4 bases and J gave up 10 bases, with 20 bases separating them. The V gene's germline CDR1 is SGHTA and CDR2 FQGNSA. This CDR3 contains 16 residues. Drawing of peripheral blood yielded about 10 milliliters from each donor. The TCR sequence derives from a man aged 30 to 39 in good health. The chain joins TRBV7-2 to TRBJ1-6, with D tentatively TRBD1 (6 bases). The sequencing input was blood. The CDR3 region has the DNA TGTGCCAGCAGCTCCCGGGGGGGCACGGTAGGATCACCCCTCCACTTT. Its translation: CASSSRGGTVGSPLHF.